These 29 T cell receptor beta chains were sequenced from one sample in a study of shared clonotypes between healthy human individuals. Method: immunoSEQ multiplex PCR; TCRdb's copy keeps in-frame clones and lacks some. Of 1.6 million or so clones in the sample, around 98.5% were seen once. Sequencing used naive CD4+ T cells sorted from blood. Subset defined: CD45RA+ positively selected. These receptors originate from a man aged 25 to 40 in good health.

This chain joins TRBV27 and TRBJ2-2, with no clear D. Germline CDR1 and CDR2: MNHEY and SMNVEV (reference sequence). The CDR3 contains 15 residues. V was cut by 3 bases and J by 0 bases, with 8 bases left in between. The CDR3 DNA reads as TGTGCCAGCAGTTTTCTGAGTTCGAACACCGGGGAGCTGTTTTTT. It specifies CASSFLSSNTGELFF.

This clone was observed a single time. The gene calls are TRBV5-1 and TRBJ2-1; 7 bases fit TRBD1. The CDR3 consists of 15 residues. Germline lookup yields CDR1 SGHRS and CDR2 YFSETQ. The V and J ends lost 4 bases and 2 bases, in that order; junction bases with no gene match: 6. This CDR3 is CASSGAGTAYNEQFF. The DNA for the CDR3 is TGCGCCAGCAGCGGAGCCGGGACAGCCTACAATGAGCAGTTCTTC. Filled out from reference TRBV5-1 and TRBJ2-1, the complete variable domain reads KAGVTQTPRYLIKTRGQQVTLSCSPISGHRSVSWYQQTPGQGLQFLFEYFSETQRNKGNFPGRFSGRQFSNSRSEMNVSTLELGDSALYLCASSGAGTAYNEQFFGPGTRLTVL.

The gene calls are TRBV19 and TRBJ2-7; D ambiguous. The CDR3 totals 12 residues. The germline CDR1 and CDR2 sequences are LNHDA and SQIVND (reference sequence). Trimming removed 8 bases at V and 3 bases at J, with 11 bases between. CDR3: CASEDASYEQYF. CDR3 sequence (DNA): TGTGCCAGTGAGGACGCAAGCTACGAGCAGTACTTC.

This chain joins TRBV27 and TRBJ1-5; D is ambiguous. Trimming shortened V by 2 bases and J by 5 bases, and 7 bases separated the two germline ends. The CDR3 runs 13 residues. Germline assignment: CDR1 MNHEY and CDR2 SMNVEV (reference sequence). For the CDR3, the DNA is TGTGCCAGCAGTTTACGGGCCTATCAGCCCCAGCATTTT. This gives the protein CASSLRAYQPQHF.

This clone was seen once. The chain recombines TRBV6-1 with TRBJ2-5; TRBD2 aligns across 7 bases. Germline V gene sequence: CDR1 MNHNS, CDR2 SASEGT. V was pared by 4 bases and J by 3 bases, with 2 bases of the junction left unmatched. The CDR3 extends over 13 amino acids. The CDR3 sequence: CASSGAGEETQYF. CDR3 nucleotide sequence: TGTGCCAGCAGTGGGGCGGGAGAAGAGACCCAGTACTTC.

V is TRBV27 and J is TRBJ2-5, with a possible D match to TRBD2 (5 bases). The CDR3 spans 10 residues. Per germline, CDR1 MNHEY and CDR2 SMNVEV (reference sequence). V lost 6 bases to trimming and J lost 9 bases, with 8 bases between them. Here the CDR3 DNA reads TGTGCCAGCAGCCCCGGGGCCCAGTACTTC. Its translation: CASSPGAQYF.

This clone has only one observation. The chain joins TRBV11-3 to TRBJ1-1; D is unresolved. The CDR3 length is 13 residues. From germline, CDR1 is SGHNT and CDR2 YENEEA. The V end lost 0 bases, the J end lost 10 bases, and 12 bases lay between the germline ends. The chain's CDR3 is CASSLDGSVPAFF. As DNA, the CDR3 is TGTGCCAGCAGCTTAGATGGTTCAGTGCCAGCTTTCTTT. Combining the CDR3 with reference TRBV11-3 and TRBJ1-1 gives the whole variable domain EAGVVQSPRYKIIEKKQPVAFWCNPISGHNTLYWYLQNLGQGPELLIRYENEEAVDDSQLPKDRFSAERLKGVDSTLKIQPAELGDSAVYLCASSLDGSVPAFFGQGTRLTVV.

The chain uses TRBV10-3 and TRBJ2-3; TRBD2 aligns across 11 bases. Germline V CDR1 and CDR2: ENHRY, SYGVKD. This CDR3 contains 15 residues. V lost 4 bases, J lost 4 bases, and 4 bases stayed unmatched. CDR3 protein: CAISVLAGVADTQYF. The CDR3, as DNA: TGTGCCATCAGTGTACTAGCGGGAGTAGCAGATACGCAGTATTTT.

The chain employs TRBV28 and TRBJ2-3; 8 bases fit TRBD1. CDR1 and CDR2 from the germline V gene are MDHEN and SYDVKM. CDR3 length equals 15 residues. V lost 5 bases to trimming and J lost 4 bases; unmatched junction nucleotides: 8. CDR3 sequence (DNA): TGTGCCAGCAGTCGGACAGGGTGGGGGGCAGATACGCAGTATTTT. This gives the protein CASSRTGWGADTQYF.

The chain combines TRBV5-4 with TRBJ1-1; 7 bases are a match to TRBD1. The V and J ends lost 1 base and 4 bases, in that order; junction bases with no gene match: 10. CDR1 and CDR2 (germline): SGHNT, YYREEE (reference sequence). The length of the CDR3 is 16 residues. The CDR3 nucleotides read TGTGCCAGCAGCTTGAAGGACAGGATGAAAGTCACTGAAGCTTTCTTT. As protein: CASSLKDRMKVTEAFF. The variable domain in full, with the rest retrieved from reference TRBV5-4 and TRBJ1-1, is ETGVTQSPTHLIKTRGQQVTLRCSSQSGHNTVSWYQQALGQGPQFIFQYYREEENGRGNFPPRFSGLQFPNYSSELNVNALELDDSALYLCASSLKDRMKVTEAFFGQGTRLTVV.

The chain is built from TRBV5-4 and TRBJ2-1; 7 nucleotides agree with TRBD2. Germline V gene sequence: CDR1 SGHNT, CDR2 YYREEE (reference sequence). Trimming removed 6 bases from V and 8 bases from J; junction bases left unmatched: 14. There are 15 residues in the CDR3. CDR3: CASTTWRGRRDEQFF. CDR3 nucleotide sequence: TGTGCCAGCACCACTTGGCGGGGGAGAAGGGATGAGCAGTTCTTC.

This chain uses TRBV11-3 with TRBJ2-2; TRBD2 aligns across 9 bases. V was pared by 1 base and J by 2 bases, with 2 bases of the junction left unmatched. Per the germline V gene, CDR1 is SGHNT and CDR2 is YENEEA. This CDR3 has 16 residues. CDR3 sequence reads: CASSLVSGRNTGELFF. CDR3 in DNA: TGTGCCAGCAGCTTAGTTAGCGGGAGAAACACCGGGGAGCTGTTTTTT.

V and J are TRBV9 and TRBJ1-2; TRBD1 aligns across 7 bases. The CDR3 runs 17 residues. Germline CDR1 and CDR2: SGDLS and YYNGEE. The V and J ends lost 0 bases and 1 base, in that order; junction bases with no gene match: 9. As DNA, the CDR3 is TGTGCCAGCAGCGTAGACGGTGGGACAGTATTTAACTATGGCTACACCTTC. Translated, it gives CASSVDGGTVFNYGYTF.

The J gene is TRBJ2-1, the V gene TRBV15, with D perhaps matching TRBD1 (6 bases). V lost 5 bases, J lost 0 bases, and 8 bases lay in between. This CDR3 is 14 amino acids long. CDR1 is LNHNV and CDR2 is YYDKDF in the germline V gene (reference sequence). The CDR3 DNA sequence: TGTGCCACCAGCGCAGGGGTCTCCTACAATGAGCAGTTCTTC. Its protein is CATSAGVSYNEQFF.

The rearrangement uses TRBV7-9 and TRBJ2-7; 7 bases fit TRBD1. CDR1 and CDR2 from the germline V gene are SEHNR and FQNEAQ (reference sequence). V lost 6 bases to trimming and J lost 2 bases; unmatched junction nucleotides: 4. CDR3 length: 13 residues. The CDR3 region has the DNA TGTGCCAGCAGAGAAGGACAGGCCTACGAGCAGTACTTC. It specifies CASREGQAYEQYF.

CDR3 in amino acids: CASSYPQGRDEQFF. The CDR3 nucleotides are TGTGCCAGCAGCTATCCACAGGGACGAGATGAGCAGTTCTTC. The chain is built from TRBV5-4 and TRBJ2-1, with D possibly TRBD1 on 6 matching bases. Germline CDR1 SGHNT, CDR2 YYREEE (reference sequence). The CDR3 extends over 14 amino acids. V lost 3 bases and J 8 bases, leaving 15 bases between the germline ends.

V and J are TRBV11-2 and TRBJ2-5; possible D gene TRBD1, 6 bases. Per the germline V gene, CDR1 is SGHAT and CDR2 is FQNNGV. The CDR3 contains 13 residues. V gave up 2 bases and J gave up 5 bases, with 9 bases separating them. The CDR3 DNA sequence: TGTGCCAGCAGCTTAAGACAGGTCGAGACCCAGTACTTC. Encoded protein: CASSLRQVETQYF.

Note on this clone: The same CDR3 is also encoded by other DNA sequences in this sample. CDR3 in amino acids: CASSEGSGNTIYF. The CDR3 nucleotides read TGTGCCAGCAGTGAAGGATCTGGAAACACCATATATTTT. The rearrangement uses TRBV6-1 and TRBJ1-3; D ambiguous. The CDR3 covers 13 residues. Germline-derived CDR1 and CDR2 are MNHNS and SASEGT. Trimming removed 1 base from V and 1 base from J, with 2 bases in between.

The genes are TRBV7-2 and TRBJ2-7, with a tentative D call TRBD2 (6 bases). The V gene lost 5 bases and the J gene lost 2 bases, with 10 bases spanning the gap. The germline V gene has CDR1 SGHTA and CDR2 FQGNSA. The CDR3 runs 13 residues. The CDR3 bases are TGTGCCAGCAGCATTACGGGGGCCTACGAGCAGTACTTC. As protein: CASSITGAYEQYF.

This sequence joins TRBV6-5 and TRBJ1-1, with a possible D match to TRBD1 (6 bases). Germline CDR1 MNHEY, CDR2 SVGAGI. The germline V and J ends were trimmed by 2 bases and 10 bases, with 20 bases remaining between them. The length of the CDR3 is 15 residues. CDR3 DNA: TGTGCCAGCAGTTACGGGGAAGGGACTAGGGGGGTAGCTTTCTTT. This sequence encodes CASSYGEGTRGVAFF.

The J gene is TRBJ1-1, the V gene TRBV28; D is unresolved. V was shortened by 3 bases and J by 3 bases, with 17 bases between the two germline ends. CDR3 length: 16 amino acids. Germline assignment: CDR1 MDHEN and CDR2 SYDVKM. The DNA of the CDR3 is TGTGCCAGCAGTTTGGTGGACTTCTCTGGGGACACTGAAGCTTTCTTT. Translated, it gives CASSLVDFSGDTEAFF.

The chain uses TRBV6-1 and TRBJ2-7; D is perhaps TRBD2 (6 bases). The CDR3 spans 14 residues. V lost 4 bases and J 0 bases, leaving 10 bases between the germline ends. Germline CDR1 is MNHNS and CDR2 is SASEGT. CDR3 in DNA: TGTGCCAGCAGTGTGGAAGCGGGCTCCTACGAGCAGTACTTC. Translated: CASSVEAGSYEQYF.

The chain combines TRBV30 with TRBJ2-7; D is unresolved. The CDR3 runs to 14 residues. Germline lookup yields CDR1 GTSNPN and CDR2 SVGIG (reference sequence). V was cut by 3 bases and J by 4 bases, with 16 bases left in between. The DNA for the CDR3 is TGTGCCTGGAGCTCCCTGGGCCCTCCGTACGAGCAGTACTTC. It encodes CAWSSLGPPYEQYF.

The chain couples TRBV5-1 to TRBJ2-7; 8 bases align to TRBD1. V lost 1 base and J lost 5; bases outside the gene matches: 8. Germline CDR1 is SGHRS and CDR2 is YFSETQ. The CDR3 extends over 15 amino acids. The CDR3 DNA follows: TGCGCCAGCAGCTTGTTCGGACAGGGTGCCCACGAGCAGTACTTC. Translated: CASSLFGQGAHEQYF.

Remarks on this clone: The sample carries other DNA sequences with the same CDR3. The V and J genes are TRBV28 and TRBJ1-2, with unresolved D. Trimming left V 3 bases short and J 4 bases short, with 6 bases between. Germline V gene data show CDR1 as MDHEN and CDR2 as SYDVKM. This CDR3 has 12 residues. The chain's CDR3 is CASSLGAYGYTF. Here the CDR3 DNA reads TGTGCCAGCAGTTTGGGCGCCTATGGCTACACCTTC.

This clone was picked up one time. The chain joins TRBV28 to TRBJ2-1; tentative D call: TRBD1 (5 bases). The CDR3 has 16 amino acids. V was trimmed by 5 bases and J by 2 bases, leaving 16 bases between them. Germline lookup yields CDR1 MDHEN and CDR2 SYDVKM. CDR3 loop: CASSPRTGLTYNEQFF. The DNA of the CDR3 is TGTGCCAGCAGTCCACGCACAGGATTAACCTACAATGAGCAGTTCTTC.

CDR3 amino acids: CASHLRSGNQPQHF. The CDR3 nucleotides read TGTGCCAGCCATCTCAGGTCTGGCAATCAGCCCCAGCATTTT. The chain is built from TRBV6-1 and TRBJ1-5; no reliable D call. V lost 8 bases and J 2 bases, leaving 13 bases between the germline ends. The germline V gene has CDR1 MNHNS and CDR2 SASEGT. This CDR3 is built from 14 residues.

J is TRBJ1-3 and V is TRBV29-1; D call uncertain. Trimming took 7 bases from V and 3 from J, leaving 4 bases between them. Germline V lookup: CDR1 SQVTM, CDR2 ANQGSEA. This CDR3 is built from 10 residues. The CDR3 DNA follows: TGCAGCGCGGTTGGAAACACCATATATTTT. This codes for CSAVGNTIYF.

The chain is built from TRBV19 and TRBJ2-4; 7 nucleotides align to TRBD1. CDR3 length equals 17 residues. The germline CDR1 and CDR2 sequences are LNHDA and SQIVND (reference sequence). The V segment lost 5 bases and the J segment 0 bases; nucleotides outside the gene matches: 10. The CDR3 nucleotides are TGTGCCAGTAGTCAACATGGGACAGTTCTAGCCAAAAACATTCAGTACTTC. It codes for CASSQHGTVLAKNIQYF.